This T cell receptor beta chain was identified in a study of T cells in women clearing cervical HPV infection. Overall study: For cases, blood was sampled a median around 140 days after lesion detection, interquartile range roughly 90 to 230 days. Findings and caveats of the study: CIN3+ cases had significantly higher TCR repertoire richness than controls, but evenness did not differ.

As concerns this clone: Its antigen remains unknown. Read sequence stops 3 residues before the CDR3 end, and the germline J gene provides the missing end.

Genomic DNA, averaging roughly 1,200 ng per sample, yielded TCR beta CDR3 via immunoSEQ. TCRdb's copy holds only in-frame clones and misses some; the assay was immunoSEQ multiplex PCR. With about 40,000 clones in the sample, the ten largest clones hold 7.6%. Dot-blot hybridization genotyped cervical HPV amplified with MY09/MY11 PCR. Trimming pared 3 bases from V and 4 bases from J, leaving 12 bases between. The CDR3 loop spans 14 amino acids. Germline V lookup: CDR1 LNHNV, CDR2 YYDKDF (reference sequence). The J gene is TRBJ1-2, the V gene TRBV15, with D perhaps TRBD1 (5 bases). The sample consisted of blood buffy coat. This receptor was obtained from a woman aged 18 to 75 with a cervical HPV16 infection that either progressed to CIN3+ or cleared (not recorded which). Incomplete CDR3 DNA: TGTGCCACCAGCAGCCCCCGGGACTTCTATGGC. It specifies CATSSPRDFYG. The complete CDR3 reads CATSSPRDFYGYTF.